Shown below are 25 T cell receptor beta chains from a single sample sequenced in a study of response to subunit inactivated influenza vaccine. Using its own MiXCR run on the RT-PCR reads, TCRdb lists one record per CDR3 protein. This sample has hundreds of thousands of distinct CDR3 sequences, with over 25% found just once. The sequences come from CD4+ T cells sorted from PBMCs, collected around 5 days after vaccination. All receptors derive from a man over 45 who received an inactivated influenza vaccine.

This sequence joins TRBV20-1 and TRBJ2-7; D gene ambiguous. Trimming took 3 bases from V and 4 from J, leaving 10 bases between them. The V gene's germline CDR1 is DFQATT and CDR2 SNEGSKA (reference sequence). The CDR3 contains 12 residues. In DNA form, the CDR3 reads TGCAGTGCTAGGCCCGGGTTATACGAGCAGTACTTC. Protein: CSARPGLYEQYF.

The rearrangement uses TRBV5-1 and TRBJ2-2; D gene unclear. V was pared by 1 base and J by 4 bases, with 14 bases between. The V gene's germline CDR1 is SGHRS and CDR2 YFSETQ. The CDR3 is 16 amino acids. The CDR3 sequence is CASSLNGEPGTGELFF. The CDR3 bases are TGCGCCAGCAGCTTGAATGGGGAACCCGGCACCGGGGAGCTGTTTTTT.

This clonotype was seen a few times. This chain uses TRBV20-1 with TRBJ2-7, with D tentatively TRBD1 or TRBD2 (5 bases each). Germline V CDR1 and CDR2: DFQATT, SNEGSKA (reference sequence). There are 14 residues in the CDR3. Trimming left V 3 bases short and J 4 bases short, with 16 bases between. Here the CDR3 reads CSASGALGGYEQYF. The CDR3 DNA follows: TGCAGTGCTAGTGGGGCCCTGGGCGGGTACGAGCAGTACTTC.

This clonotype was observed many times. The CDR3 sequence: CASSQVSGSIQYF. CDR3 DNA sequence: TGCGCCAGCAGCCAAGTGTCCGGATCCATTCAGTACTTC. The V and J genes are TRBV4-3 and TRBJ2-4, with D unresolved. The CDR3 runs to 13 residues. V lost 1 base to trimming and J lost 9 bases, with 10 bases between them. The V gene's germline CDR1 is LGHNA and CDR2 YSLEER.

The chain couples TRBV20-1 to TRBJ2-7; the D gene is possibly TRBD1 (6 bases). V shed 2 bases and J shed 5 bases, with 16 bases lying between them. The CDR3 is 14 amino acids. CDR1 and CDR2 from the germline V gene are DFQATT and SNEGSKA (reference sequence). DNA of the CDR3: TGCAGTGCTAGACTACAGGGCCTCCGGAACGAGCAGTACTTC. This gives the protein CSARLQGLRNEQYF.

This chain links TRBV5-1 with TRBJ2-3; 8 bases match TRBD1. Germline loops: CDR1 SGHRS, CDR2 YFSETQ. Trimming at V came to 1 base and at J to 1 base, leaving 5 bases not matched to a gene. CDR3 length: 16 residues. Written as DNA, the CDR3 is TGCGCCAGCAGCTTGAAGCTACAGGGGGGCACAGATACGCAGTATTTT. Translation: CASSLKLQGGTDTQYF. The variable domain in full, completed from reference TRBV5-1 and TRBJ2-3, reads KAGVTQTPRYLIKTRGQQVTLSCSPISGHRSVSWYQQTPGQGLQFLFEYFSETQRNKGNFPGRFSGRQFSNSRSEMNVSTLELGDSALYLCASSLKLQGGTDTQYFGPGTRLTVL.

This clonotype was counted between two and nine times. The chain combines TRBV10-3 with TRBJ2-3; the match to TRBD1 covers 8 bases. The V gene's germline CDR1 is ENHRY and CDR2 SYGVKD. The CDR3 runs to 16 residues. V shed 10 bases and J 5 bases; nucleotides not matched to a gene: 17. The CDR3 region has the DNA TGTGCCACCTCATGGGGAACAGGGGGTAGAATAGATACGCAGTATTTT. It codes for CATSWGTGGRIDTQYF.

The genes are TRBV2 and TRBJ2-1; TRBD1 aligns across 8 bases. The CDR3 contains 14 residues. Germline CDR1 SNHLY, CDR2 FYNNEI. The V and J ends lost 3 bases and 4 bases, in that order; junction bases with no gene match: 2. The CDR3, as DNA: TGTGCCAGCAGTGAGGACAGGGCTTACAATGAGCAGTTCTTC. Translated, it gives CASSEDRAYNEQFF.

This chain uses TRBV6-5 with TRBJ2-3; 9 bases align to TRBD2. There are 16 residues in the CDR3. V shed 2 bases, J shed 7 bases, and the junction held 10 bases outside the gene matches. From germline, CDR1 is MNHEY and CDR2 SVGAGI. The CDR3 spells CASSYPSAGGRNTQYF. DNA of the CDR3: TGTGCCAGCAGTTACCCATCCGCGGGAGGGAGGAATACGCAGTATTTT.

This clonotype showed up many times. The chain joins TRBV6-5 to TRBJ1-3, with 9 positions matching TRBD1. This CDR3 has 16 amino acids. Germline trimming cut 6 bases from V and 0 bases from J; bases unmatched to any gene: 6. CDR1 is MNHEY and CDR2 is SVGAGI in the germline V gene. The CDR3 bases are TGTGCCAGCAGCCGTACAGGGGGCTTCTCTGGAAACACCATATATTTT. Amino acid sequence: CASSRTGGFSGNTIYF.

The CDR3: CSAWGLAGVTDTQYF. The CDR3 coding sequence is TGCAGTGCTTGGGGACTAGCGGGAGTGACAGATACGCAGTATTTT. J is TRBJ2-3 and V is TRBV20-1; 14 nucleotides line up with TRBD2. The J segment lost 3 bases and the V segment lost 5 bases, leaving 4 bases of the junction unmatched. The CDR3 runs 15 residues. Germline loops: CDR1 DFQATT, CDR2 SNEGSKA (reference sequence).

There are a few counts of this clonotype. The gene calls are TRBV5-1 and TRBJ2-2; D unresolved. The CDR3 totals 16 residues. V lost 0 bases and J lost 5, with 14 bases in between. Germline V gives CDR1 SGHRS, CDR2 YFSETQ. As DNA, the CDR3 is TGCGCCAGCAGCTTGGGTCAGCATAGACTTACCGGGGAGCTGTTTTTT. Its translation is CASSLGQHRLTGELFF. Filled out from reference TRBV5-1 and TRBJ2-2, the complete variable domain reads KAGVTQTPRYLIKTRGQQVTLSCSPISGHRSVSWYQQTPGQGLQFLFEYFSETQRNKGNFPGRFSGRQFSNSRSEMNVSTLELGDSALYLCASSLGQHRLTGELFFGEGSRLTVL.

The sample holds a few counts of this clonotype. The chain has TRBV20-1 and TRBJ1-5; maybe TRBD1 (6 bases). The ends were cut back, 1 base at V and 3 bases at J, with 13 bases in the middle. The CDR3 extends over 15 amino acids. CDR1 and CDR2 (germline): DFQATT, SNEGSKA (reference sequence). The CDR3 DNA reads TGCAGTGCTAGAGGCGCAGGACAGATCAATCAGCCCCAGCATTTT. It codes for CSARGAGQINQPQHF.

The chain recombines TRBV19 with TRBJ2-2; no reliable D call. There are 15 residues in the CDR3. The ends were cut back, 4 bases at V and 1 base at J, with 10 bases in the middle. Germline lookup yields CDR1 LNHDA and CDR2 SQIVND (reference sequence). CDR3 amino acids: CASSTLHQNTGELFF. CDR3 sequence (DNA): TGTGCCAGTAGTACACTCCACCAGAACACCGGGGAGCTGTTTTTT.

This clonotype was observed once. The chain joins TRBV5-1 to TRBJ1-6, with TRBD1 as a possible D gene (6 bases). This CDR3 is built from 14 residues. The germline V gene encodes CDR1 SGHRS and CDR2 YFSETQ. V gave up 2 bases and J gave up 10 bases, with 13 bases separating them. This chain's CDR3 is CASSLGDTGSPLHF. CDR3 in DNA: TGCGCCAGCAGCTTAGGGGACACCGGGTCACCCCTCCACTTT. The full variable domain, with the rest looked up from reference TRBV5-1 and TRBJ1-6, is KAGVTQTPRYLIKTRGQQVTLSCSPISGHRSVSWYQQTPGQGLQFLFEYFSETQRNKGNFPGRFSGRQFSNSRSEMNVSTLELGDSALYLCASSLGDTGSPLHFGNGTRLTVT.

This clonotype came up a few times. The chain carries TRBV28 and TRBJ1-2, with TRBD1 matching 9 bases. V lost 6 bases, J lost 5 bases, and 7 bases stayed unmatched. The CDR3 is 14 amino acids. The germline V gene has CDR1 MDHEN and CDR2 SYDVKM. CDR3 bases: TGTGCCAGCAGCGTACAGGGGGCGATGTATGGCTACACCTTC. Translation gives CASSVQGAMYGYTF.

The chain joins TRBV11-2 to TRBJ2-5; D gene unclear. Germline-derived CDR1 and CDR2 are SGHAT and FQNNGV. V shed 3 bases and J shed 5 bases, with 7 bases lying between them. CDR3 length: 12 amino acids. The CDR3 loop is CASSLWFETQYF. For the CDR3, the DNA is TGTGCCAGCAGCTTGTGGTTCGAGACCCAGTACTTC.

The rearrangement joins TRBV4-1 to TRBJ2-5; D may be TRBD2 (6 bases). V shed 1 base and J shed 3 bases, with 15 bases lying between them. The CDR3 has 16 amino acids. Germline-derived CDR1 and CDR2 are MGHRA and YSYEKL. Here the CDR3 reads CASSQGLSGSEETQYF. CDR3 nucleotide sequence: TGCGCCAGCAGCCAAGGTCTCAGCGGGTCGGAAGAGACCCAGTACTTC.

The table lists this clonotype with a few counts. J is TRBJ2-1 and V is TRBV12-3 or TRBV12-4; the match to TRBD2 covers 11 bases. This CDR3 region has 17 residues. V was clipped by 3 bases and J by 7 bases; unmatched bases: 11. CDR3 DNA sequence: TGTGCCAGCAGTTTGAGAGGCCCGACTAGCGGGGTGAATGAGCAGTTCTTC. As protein: CASSLRGPTSGVNEQFF.

This clonotype turned up a few times. The V call is TRBV7-2, the J call TRBJ1-2; D gene unclear. Looked up from germline, CDR1 is SGHTA and CDR2 is FQGNSA. The CDR3 runs 13 residues. V dropped 7 bases and J dropped 6 bases, with 15 bases sitting between them. CDR3 DNA: TGTGCCAGCAAGTTGGGGATGGACGATGGCTACACCTTC. It is translated as CASKLGMDDGYTF.

The chain is built from TRBV10-3 and TRBJ2-1; maybe TRBD2 (5 bases). V lost 4 bases to trimming and J lost 6 bases, with 7 bases between them. Germline CDR1 and CDR2: ENHRY and SYGVKD. The CDR3 loop spans 12 amino acids. The CDR3 region is CAISGTGNEQFF. In DNA, the CDR3 is TGTGCCATCAGTGGGACTGGCAATGAGCAGTTCTTC.

The J gene is TRBJ2-7, the V gene TRBV28, with D tentatively TRBD1 (6 bases). V lost 5 bases and J 5 bases, leaving 16 bases between the germline ends. Germline CDR1 MDHEN, CDR2 SYDVKM. The CDR3 extends over 14 amino acids. The CDR3 DNA is TGTGCCAGCAGTCCTACTGGACAGAACCACGAGCAGTACTTC. This gives the protein CASSPTGQNHEQYF.

The chain is built from TRBV20-1 and TRBJ2-1; 11 positions agree with TRBD2. The germline V gene encodes CDR1 DFQATT and CDR2 SNEGSKA (reference sequence). This CDR3 has 15 residues. The V gene end was trimmed by 5 bases and the J gene end by 7 bases; junction bases not matched to a gene: 10. In nucleotides, the CDR3 is TGCAGTGCTGGGGATAGCGGGAGGGCCACGAATGAGCAGTTCTTC. It is translated as CSAGDSGRATNEQFF.

This clonotype was seen more than once but under ten times. This chain links TRBV6-2 or TRBV6-3 with TRBJ2-7; 10 positions match TRBD1. Germline CDR1 reads MNHEY; CDR2 reads SVGEGT. The length of the CDR3 is 16 residues. J gave up 4 bases and V 3 bases, and 9 bases lay outside the gene matches. The CDR3 region is CASSYQPDRGLYEQYF. The CDR3 DNA reads as TGTGCCAGCAGTTATCAACCCGACAGGGGGCTGTACGAGCAGTACTTC.

This chain connects TRBV28 to TRBJ2-2; 7 bases line up with TRBD2. J lost 1 base, V lost 1 base, and 3 bases had no gene match. There are 16 residues in the CDR3. Looked up from germline, CDR1 is MDHEN and CDR2 is SYDVKM. CDR3: CASSLSASGNTGELFF. CDR3 DNA sequence: TGTGCCAGCAGTTTATCGGCTAGCGGGAACACCGGGGAGCTGTTTTTT.